These T cell receptor beta chains were read from a single sample in a study of T cell clonotyping in hematopoietic cell transplantation. The repertoire was sequenced with immunoSEQ multiplex PCR; TCRdb's copy has only in-frame clones and lacks some. The sample comprises about 10,000 clones, more than 75% of which are singletons, and about 15% rests with the top ten. The material was peripheral blood mononuclear cells, obtained before stem cell transplant. The receptors derive from a woman in her forties or fifties with chronic myeloid leukemia. Some clones in this sample may be carry-over from other donors' samples. Each CDR3 is given with its conserved first and last residue. D genes are given only for firm matches. Size is omitted from some rows. Given values are once, few, many or a class for expanded clones.

clone size,D gene,V gene,J gene,CDR3 DNA,CDR3 protein
-,TRBD2,TRBV4-3,TRBJ2-2,TGCGCCAGCAGCCAAGACGGGGCGAAGAGCGGGAGCACCGGGGAGCTGTTTTTT,CASSQDGAKSGSTGELFF
-,TRBD1,TRBV28,TRBJ2-3,TGTGCCAGCAGTAAGGACAGGGGTTTCACAGATACGCAGTATTTT,CASSKDRGFTDTQYF
-,-,TRBV29-1,TRBJ1-2,TGCAGCGTTGTTACCCCCAGGGACTATGGCTACACCTTC,CSVVTPRDYGYTF
-,TRBD1,TRBV30,TRBJ2-7,TGTGCCTGGAGTGTCCCGACAGGGGGCTACGAGCAGTACTTC,CAWSVPTGGYEQYF
-,-,TRBV29-1,TRBJ2-1,TGCAGCGTTGAAACAGATCATACCTCGGTGGGTGAGCAGTTCTTC,CSVETDHTSVGEQFF
-,-,TRBV14,TRBJ2-2,TGTGCCAGCAGCCAAGATATGGCAGGGGTCACCGGGGAGCTGTTTTTT,CASSQDMAGVTGELFF
-,TRBD2,TRBV5-4,TRBJ2-1,TGTGCCAGCAGCTTGGGAGCGGGAGGGGACAATGAGCAGTTCTTC,CASSLGAGGDNEQFF
-,TRBD1,TRBV28,TRBJ2-1,TGTGCCAGCAGTAACAGGGGGAGCTCCTACAATGAGCAGTTCTTC,CASSNRGSSYNEQFF
-,-,TRBV6-6,TRBJ1-1,TGTGCCAGCAGTTACTACGCCGGGACACCGAACACTGAAGCTTTCTTT,CASSYYAGTPNTEAFF
-,TRBD2,TRBV9,TRBJ2-1,TGTGCCAGCAGCGTTGGACTAGCGGCCTTTGAGGCAGCGCAGTTCTTC,CASSVGLAAFEAAQFF
-,-,TRBV2,TRBJ2-7,TGTGCCAGCAGTGAATCTGGGAGTAGCTCCTACGAGCAGTACTTC,CASSESGSSSYEQYF
-,-,TRBV30,TRBJ2-1,TGTGCCTGGAGCTCACTAGCCCCCTACAATGAGCAGTTCTTC,CAWSSLAPYNEQFF
once,TRBD2,TRBV5-6,TRBJ2-1,TGTGCCAGCAGCTTGGATGCGGGGGGATTCTACAATGAGCAGTTCTTC,CASSLDAGGFYNEQFF
-,-,TRBV5-6,TRBJ1-1,TGTGCCAGCAGCTTGCGAGGGGTTCCTATGAACACTGAAGCTTTCTTT,CASSLRGVPMNTEAFF
-,-,TRBV7-2,TRBJ2-1,TGTGCCAGCAGCTTGACCCTTGGGGCCAATGAGCAGTTCTTC,CASSLTLGANEQFF
once,-,TRBV29-1,TRBJ2-7,TGCAGCGTTGAGGACGGGACACTCTTCTCCTACGAGCAGTACTTC,CSVEDGTLFSYEQYF
-,-,TRBV6-1,TRBJ1-4,TGTGCCAGCAGTGGCGGGGGACGGTTCAAACTGTTTTTT,CASSGGGRFKLFF
-,-,TRBV2,TRBJ2-2,TGTGCCAGCAGTGGACAGAGGATCCGCGGTGGCGGGGAGCTGTTTTTT,CASSGQRIRGGGELFF
-,-,TRBV5-1,TRBJ2-1,TGCGCCAGCAGCCCTTTAGCCCGGAGCTCCTACAATGAGCAGTTCTTC,CASSPLARSSYNEQFF
-,-,TRBV6-1,TRBJ1-5,TGTGCCAGCAGTGCAGCTCAAAATCAGCCCCAGCATTTT,CASSAAQNQPQHF
-,-,TRBV30,TRBJ2-1,TGTGCCTGGAGTGGACAGGGAGAGCGGGCCGCTCGCAGGTCGGCCTACAATGAGCAGTTCTTC,CAWSGQGERAARRSAYNEQFF
-,TRBD2,TRBV29-1,TRBJ2-3,TGCAGCGTCGGGGCCGGGACTAGCGGGAGCCATACGCAGTATTTT,CSVGAGTSGSHTQYF
-,TRBD2,TRBV29-1,TRBJ2-5,TGCAGCGTACGCCGAGCGGGAGGGCCGGAGACCCAGTACTTC,CSVRRAGGPETQYF
-,-,TRBV9,TRBJ2-7,TGTGCCAGCAACCCTGAGGGGGGGGCCGACGAGCAGTACTTC,CASNPEGGADEQYF
-,-,TRBV19,TRBJ1-2,TGTGCCAGTGGTTATTTAGGTGGTAATGGCTACACCTTC,CASGYLGGNGYTF
-,-,TRBV30,TRBJ1-2,TGTGCCTGGAGTGTTATACACGGCTATGGCTACACCTTC,CAWSVIHGYGYTF
-,TRBD2,TRBV7-9,TRBJ2-1,TGTGCCAGCAGCCAAACCCTCGGGGGAGGGAAGAACAATGAGCAGTTCTTC,CASSQTLGGGKNNEQFF
-,-,TRBV9,TRBJ1-1,TGTGCCAGCAGCGAGACAAGGACAGCTGAAGCTTTCTTT,CASSETRTAEAFF
-,TRBD1,TRBV30,TRBJ1-1,TGTGCCTGGGGGACAGGGGGAACAGCTTTCTTT,CAWGTGGTAFF